These T cell receptor beta chains were read from a single sample in a study of neoadjuvant anti-PD-1 for oral cavity cancer. Profiling relied on immunoSEQ multiplex PCR, and the TCRdb table lists in-frame clones only, not all of them. Of 15,000 or so clones detected, less than 80% appear once; the ten largest clones hold 2.5% to 3%. This specimen was PBMCs, taken after nivolumab (anti-PD-1) treatment. Receptor source: a person aged 35 to 85 with oral cavity squamous cell carcinoma. CDR3s include the opening cysteine and the closing phenylalanine or tryptophan. A D gene is named only where the DNA matches it firmly. Size tells how often a clone was seen (once, few, many) or the class of an expanded clone, and some rows leave it out.

j_gene	abundance	v_gene	d_gene	CDR3nt	CDR3aa
TRBJ1-2	-	TRBV5-1	TRBD1	TGCGCCAGCAGCGTCGGACAGGGTGGGGGCTACACCTTC	CASSVGQGGGYTF
TRBJ1-4	-	TRBV5-1	TRBD1	TGCGCCAGCAGCCCGTGGGGACAGGGCGGTGAAAAACTGTTTTTT	CASSPWGQGGEKLFF
TRBJ2-3	-	TRBV2	TRBD1	TGTGCCAAGGGACAGGAGACAGATACGCAGTATTTT	CAKGQETDTQYF
TRBJ2-2	-	TRBV5-8	-	TGTGCCAGCAGTTTCGATATTGACATTTTGGTGACCGGGGAGCTGTTTTTT	CASSFDIDILVTGELFF
TRBJ2-2	-	TRBV30	-	TGTGCCTGGTGCGGGGCCCCCGGGGAGCTGTTTTTT	CAWCGAPGELFF
TRBJ2-3	-	TRBV6-5	TRBD2	TGTGCCACCTCGGTCGGTGGGAGGGCCCTAGATACGCAGTATTTT	CATSVGGRALDTQYF
TRBJ2-2	-	TRBV27	-	TGTGCCTGCCGGGAGGGGGCTCTGACCGGGGAGCTGTTTTTT	CACREGALTGELFF
TRBJ1-4	-	TRBV5-5	-	TGTGCCAGCAGCTTGGTCCCGGACCGGACAGAAAAACTGTTTTTT	CASSLVPDRTEKLFF
TRBJ2-7	-	TRBV29-1	TRBD1	TGCAGCGTTGTGGAAAGACAGGGATGGAAGGACGAGCAGTACTTC	CSVVERQGWKDEQYF
TRBJ1-1	-	TRBV2	TRBD1	TGTGCCAGCAGTTTGGACAGGGCGTTGGGTGAAGCTTTCTTT	CASSLDRALGEAFF
TRBJ2-7	-	TRBV10-3	-	TGTGCCATCTCCTATTACAAGGAGAACTACGAGCAGTACTTC	CAISYYKENYEQYF
TRBJ1-5	-	TRBV19	TRBD1	TGTGCCAGTAGTATAGAGAAACGGACAGGGGCTGGACAGCCCCAGCATTTT	CASSIEKRTGAGQPQHF
TRBJ1-2	-	TRBV2	TRBD1	TGTGCCAGCAGTCTTGAACAGGGGGTCTATGGCTACACCTTC	CASSLEQGVYGYTF
TRBJ2-2	-	TRBV2	TRBD1	TGTGCCAGCAGGGGGGGGACAGGGCGGTACACCGGGGAGCTGTTTTTT	CASRGGTGRYTGELFF
TRBJ2-3	-	TRBV9	TRBD2	TGTGCCAGCAGTCCTAGCGGATCCCCGACAGATACGCAGTATTTT	CASSPSGSPTDTQYF
TRBJ2-5	once	TRBV29-1	-	TGCAGCGTGGAACTCCGACACCGGGAGCAAGAGACCCAGTACTTC	CSVELRHREQETQYF
TRBJ2-7	once	TRBV11-2	TRBD1	TGTGCCAGCAGCTTAATACCCGGACAGGGGGCGAATGAGCAGTACTTC	CASSLIPGQGANEQYF
TRBJ2-1	-	TRBV10-2	TRBD2	TGCGCCAGCAGTGAAACCGGGGCGGGAGTCAATGAGCAGTTCTTC	CASSETGAGVNEQFF
TRBJ1-5	-	TRBV25-1	-	TGTGCCAGCAGTGTGGGGAATCAGCCCCAGCATTTT	CASSVGNQPQHF
TRBJ2-5	once	TRBV5-1	-	TGCGCCAGCAGTGCGTGGGGCGGTCAAGAGACCCAGTACTTC	CASSAWGGQETQYF
TRBJ1-2	-	TRBV7-9	-	TGTGCCAGCAGCGCCGAGAGGTACTATGGCTACACCTTC	CASSAERYYGYTF
TRBJ2-3	once	TRBV5-1	-	TGCGCCAGCAGCTTACAGGGCACAGATACGCAGTATTTT	CASSLQGTDTQYF
TRBJ1-5	-	TRBV29-1	-	TGCAGCGTTGCAGGGACGGGGGGGCAGAGCAATCAGCCCCAGCATTTT	CSVAGTGGQSNQPQHF
TRBJ2-7	-	TRBV9	-	TGTGCCAGCAGCGTAGCTCTGGGTTCCTACGAGCAGTACTTC	CASSVALGSYEQYF
TRBJ2-1	few	TRBV19	-	TGTGCCAGTAGTATAGGTCAACTAGCATCCAATGAGCAGTTCTTC	CASSIGQLASNEQFF
TRBJ2-1	-	TRBV5-1	-	TGCGCCAGCAGCCCACAGGGTTACTCCTCCTACAATGAGCAGTTCTTC	CASSPQGYSSYNEQFF
TRBJ2-3	-	TRBV6-4	TRBD1	TGTGCCAGCAGTGAAACAGGGGGCATCGATACGCAGTATTTT	CASSETGGIDTQYF
TRBJ1-3	-	TRBV6-1	-	TGTGCCAGCAGCCTCTCCGAGGGCTCTGGAAACACCATATATTTT	CASSLSEGSGNTIYF
TRBJ1-2	few	TRBV25-1	-	TGTGCCAGCAGTGAATTTGCAGGGGCGCCTCGGGGCTACACCTTC	CASSEFAGAPRGYTF